Below are 4 T cell receptor beta chains sequenced from a single sample in a study of shared clonotypes between healthy human individuals. Clones were read by immunoSEQ multiplex PCR, and TCRdb kept only the in-frame ones, dropping some. Altogether about 2,500,000 clones are present, roughly 92% being singletons, with the ten largest covering roughly 0.13%. Sequenced: naive CD4+ T cells sorted from blood. Subset noted: CD45RA+ positively selected. The receptors were gathered from a man aged 18-30 years in good health.

The chain uses TRBV7-2 and TRBJ1-4; TRBD1 might be the D (6 bases). Per the germline V gene, CDR1 is SGHTA and CDR2 is FQGNSA. The CDR3 has 14 amino acids. V was cut by 5 bases and J by 4 bases, with 11 bases left in between. CDR3 in DNA: TGTGCCAGCAGCCGGGACACCCTTAATGAAAAACTGTTTTTT. Translating it yields CASSRDTLNEKLFF.

The V call is TRBV10-3, the J call TRBJ1-2; D perhaps matches TRBD1 (6 bases). The germline V and J ends were trimmed by 4 bases and 7 bases, with 16 bases remaining between them. The CDR3 contains 14 residues. Germline CDR1 and CDR2: ENHRY and SYGVKD. As DNA, the CDR3 is TGTGCCATCAGTGGTACGACAGGTATCGTTGGCTACACCTTC. This sequence encodes CAISGTTGIVGYTF.

The chain employs TRBV5-1 and TRBJ2-1, with D perhaps TRBD2 (5 bases). The CDR3 loop spans 12 amino acids. Trimming took 4 bases from V and 7 from J, leaving 9 bases between them. Germline lookup yields CDR1 SGHRS and CDR2 YFSETQ. The CDR3 reads CASSPTGNEQFF. The CDR3 coding sequence is TGCGCCAGCAGCCCTACGGGAAATGAGCAGTTCTTC.

The V and J genes are TRBV6-6 and TRBJ2-5; a weak D match, TRBD1 (6 bases). Germline V lookup: CDR1 MNHNY, CDR2 SVGAGI (reference sequence). V lost 7 bases to trimming and J lost 2 bases, with 14 bases between them. The CDR3 spans 14 residues. The CDR3 here is CASKETGRQETQYF. CDR3 coding DNA: TGTGCCAGCAAGGAGACAGGTCGACAAGAGACCCAGTACTTC.